The 13 T cell receptor beta chains below come from one sample, sequenced in a study of cytomegalovirus exposure and HLA in healthy donors. With 60 Vbeta and 13 Jbeta primers, the PCR was carried out. Sequenced by immunoSEQ multiplex PCR; TCRdb stores in-frame clones only, minus some. This sample has approximately 110,000 clones, with around 62% found just once. The specimen sequenced was PBMCs. The receptors stem from a man aged 25-40 years in good health and CMV-seropositive.

The chain combines TRBV2 with TRBJ1-1; 8 bases line up with TRBD1. Germline lookup yields CDR1 SNHLY and CDR2 FYNNEI. With 8 bases clipped from V and 4 bases from J, the junction kept 6 bases outside the gene matches. The CDR3 consists of 13 residues. As DNA, the CDR3 is TGTGCCAGCCACCAGGGGGCGGGCACTGAAGCTTTCTTT. It codes for CASHQGAGTEAFF. Based on the CDR3 plus reference TRBV2 and TRBJ1-1, the full variable domain is EPEVTQTPSHQVTQMGQEVILRCVPISNHLYFYWYRQILGQKVEFLVSFYNNEISEKSEIFDDQFSVERPDGSNFTLKIRSTKLEDSAMYFCASHQGAGTEAFFGQGTRLTVV.

The chain joins TRBV9 to TRBJ2-2, with 9 nucleotides matching TRBD2. The V gene's germline CDR1 is SGDLS and CDR2 YYNGEE. V lost 0 bases and J lost 4; bases outside the gene matches: 4. The CDR3 is made up of 16 amino acids. The CDR3 region is CASSVVGSGGTGELFF. Written as DNA, the CDR3 is TGTGCCAGCAGCGTAGTCGGTAGCGGGGGCACCGGGGAGCTGTTTTTT. Full variable domain (outside the CDR3, taken from reference TRBV9 and TRBJ2-2): DSGVTQTPKHLITATGQRVTLRCSPRSGDLSVYWYQQSLDQGLQFLIQYYNGEERAKGNILERFSAQQFPDLHSELNLSSLELGDSALYFCASSVVGSGGTGELFFGEGSRLTVL.

The genes are TRBV18 and TRBJ1-1; no firm D call. V gave up 3 bases and J gave up 7 bases, with 12 bases separating them. This CDR3 has 13 amino acids. Per the germline V gene, CDR1 is KGHSH and CDR2 is LQKENI. The CDR3 spells CASSPASGIEAFF. In DNA form, the CDR3 reads TGTGCCAGCTCACCGGCGTCAGGAATTGAAGCTTTCTTT.

The chain is built from TRBV2 and TRBJ2-1; 11 nucleotides match TRBD2. The ends lost 6 bases at V and 4 bases at J; junction bases unmatched: 5. Germline V CDR1 and CDR2: SNHLY, FYNNEI. The CDR3 extends over 15 amino acids. This CDR3 is CASSDASGGYNEQFF. The CDR3 DNA is TGTGCCAGCAGCGACGCTAGCGGGGGGTACAATGAGCAGTTCTTC.

The J gene is TRBJ2-2, the V gene TRBV5-1; 9 bases are a match to TRBD1. This CDR3 region has 14 residues. From germline, CDR1 is SGHRS and CDR2 YFSETQ. After removal of 5 bases from V and 3 bases from J, the junction contained 2 bases not matched to a gene. CDR3 residues: CASSRTGDTGELFF. The CDR3 nucleotides read TGCGCCAGCAGTAGGACAGGGGACACCGGGGAGCTGTTTTTT.

The V gene is TRBV27, the J gene TRBJ2-7; TRBD1 agrees at 8 bases. This CDR3 contains 13 residues. Germline V CDR1 and CDR2: MNHEY, SMNVEV (reference sequence). The V segment lost 2 bases and the J segment 3 bases; nucleotides outside the gene matches: 0. The chain's CDR3 is CASSLGTGYEQYF. CDR3 in DNA: TGTGCCAGCAGTTTAGGGACAGGCTACGAGCAGTACTTC.

This rearrangement joins TRBV11-2 to TRBJ1-6; TRBD1 might be the D (5 bases). The CDR3 consists of 19 residues. Germline CDR1 is SGHAT and CDR2 is FQNNGV. Trimming took 5 bases from V and 0 from J, leaving 20 bases between them. The CDR3 nucleotides read TGTGCCAGCAGCCACTGGGGAAGTGGGGGGAGCTCCTATAATTCACCCCTCCACTTT. Protein product: CASSHWGSGGSSYNSPLHF.

The rearrangement uses TRBV2 and TRBJ2-1; the match to TRBD2 covers 11 bases. Looked up from germline, CDR1 is SNHLY and CDR2 is FYNNEI. With 5 bases clipped from V and 10 bases from J, the junction kept 7 bases outside the gene matches. The CDR3 length is 14 residues. The CDR3 DNA reads TGTGCCAGCAGTAGGGGACTAGCGGAGGGGGAGCAGTTCTTC. Its protein product is CASSRGLAEGEQFF.

This clone has more than one count but fewer than ten. V and J are TRBV7-2 and TRBJ2-3; D ambiguous. This CDR3 region has 11 residues. Trimming stripped 3 bases from V and 5 bases from J, with 3 bases between. Germline V gene lookup returns CDR1 SGHTA and CDR2 FQGNSA. As DNA, the CDR3 is TGTGCCAGCAGCTTTATAGATACGCAGTATTTT. It specifies CASSFIDTQYF.

The chain employs TRBV4-1 and TRBJ2-3; 11 bases are a match to TRBD2. Trimming took 4 bases from V and 1 from J; bases not matched to a gene: 7. The length of the CDR3 is 17 residues. Germline V gene sequence: CDR1 MGHRA, CDR2 YSYEKL. The CDR3 is CASSPRGTSGRTDTQYF. The CDR3 DNA is TGCGCCAGCAGCCCCCGTGGGACTAGCGGCCGCACAGATACGCAGTATTTT.

This chain links TRBV28 with TRBJ2-7; unclear D gene. Germline V CDR1 and CDR2: MDHEN, SYDVKM. V lost 6 bases and J 3 bases, leaving 15 bases between the germline ends. This CDR3 has 14 amino acids. CDR3 protein: CASRRNQDRYEQYF. CDR3 nucleotides: TGTGCCAGCAGGCGTAATCAGGATCGCTACGAGCAGTACTTC.

V is TRBV6-1 and J is TRBJ1-2; 8 positions match TRBD1. CDR1 and CDR2 (germline): MNHNS, SASEGT. J lost 2 bases, V lost 5 bases, and 7 bases had no gene match. The CDR3 spans 15 residues. The CDR3 loop is CASSPDRGGNYGYTF. The CDR3, as DNA: TGTGCCAGCAGTCCTGACAGGGGTGGAAACTATGGCTACACCTTC.

The chain recombines TRBV19 with TRBJ2-3; 7 nucleotides agree with TRBD1. Trimming at V came to 5 bases and at J to 3 bases, leaving 5 bases not matched to a gene. Germline CDR1 and CDR2: LNHDA and SQIVND (reference sequence). The CDR3 has 14 amino acids. CDR3 DNA sequence: TGTGCCAGTAGTCCGACAGGGATTACAGATACGCAGTATTTT. This gives the protein CASSPTGITDTQYF.